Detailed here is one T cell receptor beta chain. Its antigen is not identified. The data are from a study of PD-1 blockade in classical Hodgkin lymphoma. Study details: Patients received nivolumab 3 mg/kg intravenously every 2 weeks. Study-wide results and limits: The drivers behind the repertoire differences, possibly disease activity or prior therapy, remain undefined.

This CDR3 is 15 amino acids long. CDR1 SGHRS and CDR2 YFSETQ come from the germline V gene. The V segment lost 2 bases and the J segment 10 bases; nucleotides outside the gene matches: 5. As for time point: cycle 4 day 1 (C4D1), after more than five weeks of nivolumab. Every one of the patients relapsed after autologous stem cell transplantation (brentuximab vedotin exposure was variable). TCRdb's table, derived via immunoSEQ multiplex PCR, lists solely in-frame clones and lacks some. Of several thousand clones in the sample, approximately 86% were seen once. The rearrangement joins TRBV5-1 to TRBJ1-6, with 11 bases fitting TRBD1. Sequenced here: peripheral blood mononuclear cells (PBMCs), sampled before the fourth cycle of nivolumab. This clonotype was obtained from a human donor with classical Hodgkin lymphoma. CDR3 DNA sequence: TGCGCCAGCAGCTTAGGGGGGACAGGGGGGTCACCCCTCCACTTT. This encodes CASSLGGTGGSPLHF.